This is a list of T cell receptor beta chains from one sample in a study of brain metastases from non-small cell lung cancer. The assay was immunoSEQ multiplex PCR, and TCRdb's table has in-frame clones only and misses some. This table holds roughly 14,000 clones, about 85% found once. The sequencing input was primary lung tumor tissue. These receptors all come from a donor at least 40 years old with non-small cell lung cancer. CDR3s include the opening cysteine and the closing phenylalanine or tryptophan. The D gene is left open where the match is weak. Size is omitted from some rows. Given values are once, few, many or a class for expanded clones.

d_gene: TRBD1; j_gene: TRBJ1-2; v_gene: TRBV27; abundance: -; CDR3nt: TGTGCCAGCAGTCCCGGCCCCGGGGACAGGCTCCCCAATAGGTATGGCTACACCTTC; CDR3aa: CASSPGPGDRLPNRYGYTF
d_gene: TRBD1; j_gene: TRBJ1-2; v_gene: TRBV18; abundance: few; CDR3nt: TGTGCCAGCTCACCGAATCCCTCCCGGACAGGATCTAACTATGGCTACACCTTC; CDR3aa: CASSPNPSRTGSNYGYTF
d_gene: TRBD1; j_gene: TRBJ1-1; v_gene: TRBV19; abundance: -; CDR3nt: TGTGCCAGTAAAGGGCAGGGGGGTTTCTCGAACACTGAAGCTTTCTTT; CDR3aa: CASKGQGGFSNTEAFF
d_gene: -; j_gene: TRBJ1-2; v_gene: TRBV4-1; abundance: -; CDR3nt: TGCGCCAGCAGCCTGGGGACACCGGATGGCTACACCTTC; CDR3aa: CASSLGTPDGYTF
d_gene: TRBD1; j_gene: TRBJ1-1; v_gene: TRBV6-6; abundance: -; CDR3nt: TGTGCCAGCAGGAAGACAGGGGTGAACACTGAAGCTTTCTTT; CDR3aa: CASRKTGVNTEAFF
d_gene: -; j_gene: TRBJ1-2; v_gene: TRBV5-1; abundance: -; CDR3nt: TGCGCCAGCAGTATCGGTATTACTAACTATGGCTACACCTTC; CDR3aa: CASSIGITNYGYTF
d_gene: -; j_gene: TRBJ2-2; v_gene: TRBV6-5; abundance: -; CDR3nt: TGTGCCAGCAGCAGGACCGCTTTGAACACCGGGGAGCTGTTTTTT; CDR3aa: CASSRTALNTGELFF
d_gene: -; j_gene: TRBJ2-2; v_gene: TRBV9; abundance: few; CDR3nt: TGTGCCAGCAGCCAGACTCTCGGGGAGCTGTTTTTT; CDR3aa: CASSQTLGELFF
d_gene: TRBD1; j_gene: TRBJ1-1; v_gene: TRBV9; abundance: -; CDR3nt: TGTGCCAGCACCGGGCCGAGGACAGGGGGTCAAGCTTTCTTT; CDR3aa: CASTGPRTGGQAFF
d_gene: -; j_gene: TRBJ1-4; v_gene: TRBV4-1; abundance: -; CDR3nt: TGCGCCAGCAGCCAAGGGACTAATAATGAAAAACTGTTTTTT; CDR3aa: CASSQGTNNEKLFF
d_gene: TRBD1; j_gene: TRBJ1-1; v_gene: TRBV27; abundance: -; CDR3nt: TGTGCCAGCAGTTCGGGGACAGCCCTCACTGAAGCTTTCTTT; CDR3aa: CASSSGTALTEAFF
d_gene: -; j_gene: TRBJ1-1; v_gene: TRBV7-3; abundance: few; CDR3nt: TGTGCCAGCAGCACGATCAAGAACACTGAAGCTTTCTTT; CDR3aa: CASSTIKNTEAFF
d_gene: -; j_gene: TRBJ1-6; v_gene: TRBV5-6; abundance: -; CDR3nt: TGTGCCAGCAGCTTTCAGGGTCTCTCTTCACCCCTCCACTTT; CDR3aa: CASSFQGLSSPLHF
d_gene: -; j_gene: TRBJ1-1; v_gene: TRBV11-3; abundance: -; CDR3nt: TGTGCCAGCAGCTCGGGGAGTGCCAACACTGAAGCTTTCTTT; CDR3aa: CASSSGSANTEAFF
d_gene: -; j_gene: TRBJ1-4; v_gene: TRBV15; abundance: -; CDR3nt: TGTGCCACCAGCAGAGCCTATCATCCGTCCCTGAATGAAAAACTGTTTTTT; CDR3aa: CATSRAYHPSLNEKLFF
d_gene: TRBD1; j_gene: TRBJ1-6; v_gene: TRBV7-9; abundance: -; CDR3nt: TGTGCCAGCAGCCATTTTTACAGGGGCAAACCCCTCCACTTT; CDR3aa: CASSHFYRGKPLHF
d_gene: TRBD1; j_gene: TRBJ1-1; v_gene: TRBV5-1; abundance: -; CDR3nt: TGCGCCAGCAGCCCCAGGGGGCCTGGCACTGAAGCTTTCTTT; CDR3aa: CASSPRGPGTEAFF
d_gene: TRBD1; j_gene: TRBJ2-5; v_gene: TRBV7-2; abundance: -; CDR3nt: TGTGCCAGCAGCTTAGGAGACAGGGGGCGAGAGACCCAGTACTTC; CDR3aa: CASSLGDRGRETQYF
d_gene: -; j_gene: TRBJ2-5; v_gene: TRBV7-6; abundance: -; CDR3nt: TGTGCCAGCAGCTTGTACTGGGGACAACAAGAGACCCAGTACTTC; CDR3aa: CASSLYWGQQETQYF
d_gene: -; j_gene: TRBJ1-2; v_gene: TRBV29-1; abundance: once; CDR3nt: TGCAGCGTTGTGGGGGGCCGGGGCTACACCTTC; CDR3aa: CSVVGGRGYTF
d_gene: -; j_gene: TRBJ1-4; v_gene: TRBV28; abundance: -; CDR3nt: TGTGCCAGCAGACGCCCGATTTCACAGGGTCGCGAAAAACTGTTTTTT; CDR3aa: CASRRPISQGREKLFF
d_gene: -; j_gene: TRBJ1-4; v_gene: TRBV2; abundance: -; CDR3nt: TGTGCCAGCATGAGGGGGGAGGAAAAACTGTTTTTT; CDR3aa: CASMRGEEKLFF
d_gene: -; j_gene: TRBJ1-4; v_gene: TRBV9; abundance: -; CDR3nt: TGTGCCAGCAGCCCCCCGGACAGCGAAAATGAAAAACTGTTTTTT; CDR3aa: CASSPPDSENEKLFF
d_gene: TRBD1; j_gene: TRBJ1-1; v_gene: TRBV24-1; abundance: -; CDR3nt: TGTGCCACCAAAGGGGGCCCGCCGAACACTGAAGCTTTCTTT; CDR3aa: CATKGGPPNTEAFF
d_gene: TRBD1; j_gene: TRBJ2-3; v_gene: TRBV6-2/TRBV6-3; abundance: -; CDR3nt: TGTGCCAGCACCCCTGGTTGGACAGGGCCTCCCACAGATACGCAGTATTTT; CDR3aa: CASTPGWTGPPTDTQYF
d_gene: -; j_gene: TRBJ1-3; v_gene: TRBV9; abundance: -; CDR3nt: TGTGCCAGCAGCGTGGACGCAAGGATCTCTGGAAACACCATATATTTT; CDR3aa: CASSVDARISGNTIYF
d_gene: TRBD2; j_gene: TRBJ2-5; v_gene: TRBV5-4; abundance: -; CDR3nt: TGTGCCAGCAGCTCGCAGCGGGGGGGCCAAGAGACCCAGTACTTC; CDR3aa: CASSSQRGGQETQYF
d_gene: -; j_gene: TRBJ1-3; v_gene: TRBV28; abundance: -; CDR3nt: TGTGCCAGCACCTCGGAAAACACCATATATTTT; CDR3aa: CASTSENTIYF
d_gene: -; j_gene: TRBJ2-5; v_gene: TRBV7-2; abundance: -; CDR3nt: TGTGCCAGCAGCCGTCCGGTAGCACGGGAGACCCAGTACTTC; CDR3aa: CASSRPVARETQYF
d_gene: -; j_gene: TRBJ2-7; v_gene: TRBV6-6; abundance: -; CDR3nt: TGTGCCAGTAGCCCCGGGGGCTCCTACGAGCAGTACTTC; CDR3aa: CASSPGGSYEQYF
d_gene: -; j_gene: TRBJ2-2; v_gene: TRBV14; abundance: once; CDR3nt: TGTGCCAGCAGCCAAGAGCTCTCCCTCGGGGAGCTGTTTTTT; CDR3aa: CASSQELSLGELFF